Listed below are T cell receptor beta chains from one sample, sequenced in a study of graft-versus-host responses after intestinal transplantation. Assay: immunoSEQ multiplex PCR; the TCRdb copy retains only in-frame clones and omits some. The sample has 90,000 to 120,000 clones; approximately 88% are singletons. These receptors' antigens are unknown. This material consisted of unstimulated CD4+ T cells sorted from spleen or lymph node cells, taken before transplant. The source of these receptors is a human donor who was the organ donor for an intestinal transplant. Both conserved end residues are part of each CDR3. Fields, in order: D gene, V gene, J gene, clone size, CDR3 protein, CDR3 DNA. The D gene is left open where the match is weak. Part of the rows lack a size; the others show once, few, many or a class for expanded clones.

D gene: NA; V gene: TRBV7-3; J gene: TRBJ2-2; clone size: NA; CDR3 protein: CASSLMGQELFF; CDR3 DNA: TGTGCCAGCAGCTTAATGGGACAGGAGCTGTTTTTT
D gene: TRBD1; V gene: TRBV7-2; J gene: TRBJ1-2; clone size: NA; CDR3 protein: CASSFYLTGNYGYTF; CDR3 DNA: TGTGCCAGCAGCTTTTACCTGACAGGGAACTATGGCTACACCTTC
D gene: NA; V gene: TRBV27; J gene: TRBJ1-6; clone size: NA; CDR3 protein: CASSLGVASTSPLHF; CDR3 DNA: TGTGCCAGCAGTTTAGGGGTAGCGTCGACTTCACCCCTCCACTTT
D gene: NA; V gene: TRBV7-2; J gene: TRBJ2-2; clone size: NA; CDR3 protein: CASSAYTGELFF; CDR3 DNA: TGTGCCAGCAGCGCGTACACCGGGGAGCTGTTTTTT
D gene: TRBD2; V gene: TRBV5-1; J gene: TRBJ2-3; clone size: NA; CDR3 protein: CASSPGTSGTDTQYF; CDR3 DNA: TGCGCCAGCAGCCCAGGGACTAGCGGCACAGATACGCAGTATTTT
D gene: TRBD2; V gene: TRBV5-4; J gene: TRBJ2-2; clone size: NA; CDR3 protein: CASSFVIGGAGELFF; CDR3 DNA: TGTGCCAGCAGCTTCGTTATTGGGGGGGCCGGGGAGCTGTTTTTT
D gene: NA; V gene: TRBV2; J gene: TRBJ2-1; clone size: few; CDR3 protein: CASSDTVITRAEQFF; CDR3 DNA: TGTGCCAGCAGTGACACGGTAATCACAAGGGCTGAGCAGTTCTTC
D gene: TRBD2; V gene: TRBV6-6; J gene: TRBJ2-2; clone size: NA; CDR3 protein: CASSYVGGAGELFF; CDR3 DNA: TGTGCCAGCAGTTACGTCGGGGGGGCCGGGGAGCTGTTTTTT
D gene: NA; V gene: TRBV5-1; J gene: TRBJ1-1; clone size: NA; CDR3 protein: CASSWRQYEDTEAFF; CDR3 DNA: TGCGCCAGCAGCTGGCGACAGTATGAGGACACTGAAGCTTTCTTT
D gene: NA; V gene: TRBV5-1; J gene: TRBJ2-2; clone size: NA; CDR3 protein: CASSSQGPGELFF; CDR3 DNA: TGCGCCAGCAGCTCCCAGGGTCCCGGGGAGCTGTTTTTT
D gene: NA; V gene: TRBV12-5; J gene: TRBJ2-2; clone size: NA; CDR3 protein: CASGFPGELFF; CDR3 DNA: TGTGCTAGTGGTTTTCCCGGGGAGCTGTTTTTT
D gene: TRBD2; V gene: TRBV7-2; J gene: TRBJ2-5; clone size: NA; CDR3 protein: CASSLPGLAGGLETQYF; CDR3 DNA: TGTGCCAGCAGCCTCCCGGGACTAGCGGGGGGGCTGGAGACCCAGTACTTC